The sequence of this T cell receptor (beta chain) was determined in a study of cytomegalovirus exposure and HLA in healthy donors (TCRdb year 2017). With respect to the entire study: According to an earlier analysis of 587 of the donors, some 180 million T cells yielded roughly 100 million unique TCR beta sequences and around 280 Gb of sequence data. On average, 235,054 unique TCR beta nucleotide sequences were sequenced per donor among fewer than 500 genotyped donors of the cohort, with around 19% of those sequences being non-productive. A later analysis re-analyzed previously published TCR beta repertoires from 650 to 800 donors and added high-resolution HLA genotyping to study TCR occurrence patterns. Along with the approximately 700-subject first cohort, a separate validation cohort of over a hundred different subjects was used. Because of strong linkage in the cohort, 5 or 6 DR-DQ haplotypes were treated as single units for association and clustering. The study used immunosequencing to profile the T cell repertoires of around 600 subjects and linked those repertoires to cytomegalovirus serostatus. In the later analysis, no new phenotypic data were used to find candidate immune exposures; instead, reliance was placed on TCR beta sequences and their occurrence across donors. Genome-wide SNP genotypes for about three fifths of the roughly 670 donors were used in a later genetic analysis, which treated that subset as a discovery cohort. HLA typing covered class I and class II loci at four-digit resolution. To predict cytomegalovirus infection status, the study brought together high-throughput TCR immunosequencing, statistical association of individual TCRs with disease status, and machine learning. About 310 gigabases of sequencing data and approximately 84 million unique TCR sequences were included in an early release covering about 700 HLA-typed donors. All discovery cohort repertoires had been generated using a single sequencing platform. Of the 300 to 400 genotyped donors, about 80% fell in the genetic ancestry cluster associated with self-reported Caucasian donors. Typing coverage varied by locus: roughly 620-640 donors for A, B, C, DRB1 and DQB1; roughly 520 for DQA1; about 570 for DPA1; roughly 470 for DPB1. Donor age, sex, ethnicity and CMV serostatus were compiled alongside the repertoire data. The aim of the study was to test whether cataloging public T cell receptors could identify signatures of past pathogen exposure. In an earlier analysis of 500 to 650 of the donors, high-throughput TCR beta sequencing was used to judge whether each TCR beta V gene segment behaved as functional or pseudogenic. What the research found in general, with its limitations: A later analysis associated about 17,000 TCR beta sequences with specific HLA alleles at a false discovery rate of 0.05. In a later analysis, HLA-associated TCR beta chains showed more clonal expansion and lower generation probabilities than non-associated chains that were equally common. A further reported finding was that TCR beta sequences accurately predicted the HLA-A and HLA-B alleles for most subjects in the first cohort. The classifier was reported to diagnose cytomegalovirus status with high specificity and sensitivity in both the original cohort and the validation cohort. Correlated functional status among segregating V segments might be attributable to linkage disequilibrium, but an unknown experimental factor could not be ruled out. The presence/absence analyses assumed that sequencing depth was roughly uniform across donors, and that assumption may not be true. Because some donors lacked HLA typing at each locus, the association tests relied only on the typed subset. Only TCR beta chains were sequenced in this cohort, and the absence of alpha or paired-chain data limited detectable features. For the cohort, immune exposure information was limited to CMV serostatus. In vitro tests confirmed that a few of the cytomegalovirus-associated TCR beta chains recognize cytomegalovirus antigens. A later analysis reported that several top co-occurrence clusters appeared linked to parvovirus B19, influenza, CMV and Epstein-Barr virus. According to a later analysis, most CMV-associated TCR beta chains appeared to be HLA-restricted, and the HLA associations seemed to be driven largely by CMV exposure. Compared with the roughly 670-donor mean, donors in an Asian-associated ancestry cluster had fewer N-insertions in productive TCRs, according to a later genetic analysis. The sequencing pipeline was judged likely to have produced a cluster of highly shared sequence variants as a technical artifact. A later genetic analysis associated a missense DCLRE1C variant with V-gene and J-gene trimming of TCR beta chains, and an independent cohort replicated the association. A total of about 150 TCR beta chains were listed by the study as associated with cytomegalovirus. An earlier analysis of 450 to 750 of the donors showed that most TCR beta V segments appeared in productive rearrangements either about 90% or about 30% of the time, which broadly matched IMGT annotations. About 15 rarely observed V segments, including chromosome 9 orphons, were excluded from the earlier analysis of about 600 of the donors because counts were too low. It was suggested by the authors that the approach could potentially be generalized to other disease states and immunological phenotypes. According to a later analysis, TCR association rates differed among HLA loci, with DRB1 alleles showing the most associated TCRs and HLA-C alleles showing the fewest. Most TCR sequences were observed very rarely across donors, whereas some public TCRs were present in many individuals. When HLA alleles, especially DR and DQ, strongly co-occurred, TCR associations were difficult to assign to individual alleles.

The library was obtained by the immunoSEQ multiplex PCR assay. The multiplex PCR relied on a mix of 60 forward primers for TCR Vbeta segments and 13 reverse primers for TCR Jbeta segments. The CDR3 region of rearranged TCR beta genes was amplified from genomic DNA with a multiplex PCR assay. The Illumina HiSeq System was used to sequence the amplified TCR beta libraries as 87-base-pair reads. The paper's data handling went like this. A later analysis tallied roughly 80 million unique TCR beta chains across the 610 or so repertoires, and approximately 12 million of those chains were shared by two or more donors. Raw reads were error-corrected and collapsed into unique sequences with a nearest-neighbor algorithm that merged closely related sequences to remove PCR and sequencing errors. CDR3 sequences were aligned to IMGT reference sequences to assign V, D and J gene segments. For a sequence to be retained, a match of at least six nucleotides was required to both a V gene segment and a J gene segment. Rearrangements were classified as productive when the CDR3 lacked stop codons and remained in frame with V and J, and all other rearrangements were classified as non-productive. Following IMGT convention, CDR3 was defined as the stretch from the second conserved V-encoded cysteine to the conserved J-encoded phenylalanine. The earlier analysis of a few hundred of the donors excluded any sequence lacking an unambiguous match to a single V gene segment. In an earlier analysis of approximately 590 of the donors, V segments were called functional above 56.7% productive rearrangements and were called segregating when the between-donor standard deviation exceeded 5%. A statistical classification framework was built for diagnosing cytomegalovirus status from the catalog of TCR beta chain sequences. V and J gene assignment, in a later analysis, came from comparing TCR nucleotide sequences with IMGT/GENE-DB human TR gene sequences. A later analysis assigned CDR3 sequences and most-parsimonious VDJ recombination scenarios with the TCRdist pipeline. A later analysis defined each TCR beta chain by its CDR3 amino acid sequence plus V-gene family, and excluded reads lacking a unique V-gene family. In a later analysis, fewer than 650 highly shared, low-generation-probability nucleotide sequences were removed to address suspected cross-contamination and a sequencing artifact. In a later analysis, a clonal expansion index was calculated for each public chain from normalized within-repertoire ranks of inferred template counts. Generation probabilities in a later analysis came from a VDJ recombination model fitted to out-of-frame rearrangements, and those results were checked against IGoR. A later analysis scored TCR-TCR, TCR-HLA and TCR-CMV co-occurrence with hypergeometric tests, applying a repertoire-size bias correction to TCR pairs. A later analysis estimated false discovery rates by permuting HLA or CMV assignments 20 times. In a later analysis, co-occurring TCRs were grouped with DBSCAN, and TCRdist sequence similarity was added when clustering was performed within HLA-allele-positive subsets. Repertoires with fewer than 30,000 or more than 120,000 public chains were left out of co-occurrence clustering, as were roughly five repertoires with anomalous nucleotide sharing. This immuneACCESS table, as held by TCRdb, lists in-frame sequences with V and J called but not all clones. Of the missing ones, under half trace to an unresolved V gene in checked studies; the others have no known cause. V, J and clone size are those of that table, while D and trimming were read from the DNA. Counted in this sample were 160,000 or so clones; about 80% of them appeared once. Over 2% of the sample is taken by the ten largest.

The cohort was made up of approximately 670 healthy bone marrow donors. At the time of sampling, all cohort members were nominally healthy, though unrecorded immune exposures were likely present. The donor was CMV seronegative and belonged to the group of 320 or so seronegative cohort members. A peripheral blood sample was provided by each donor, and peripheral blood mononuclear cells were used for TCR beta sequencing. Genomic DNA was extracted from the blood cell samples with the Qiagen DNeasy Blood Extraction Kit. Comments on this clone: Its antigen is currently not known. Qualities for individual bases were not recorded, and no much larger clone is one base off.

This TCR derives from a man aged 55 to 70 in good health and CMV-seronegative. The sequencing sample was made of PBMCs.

The DNA sequence is TGTGCCAGCAGTTACTCCCCCAAATACGAGCAGTACTTC. Translated, it reads CASSYSPKYEQYF. The rearrangement combines TRBV6-5 with TRBJ2-7; no D gene is confidently identified. V is clipped by 0 bases and J by 4 bases, and the sequence between their germline boundaries is 7 bases long. The CDR3 runs 13 residues from the cysteine to the phenylalanine. Kept here is only the CDR3 DNA, which spans 39 bases and is read in frame from base 1. From the germline V gene, CDR1 is MNHEY and CDR2 is SVGAGI.